These 24 T cell receptor beta chains originate from one sample sequenced in a study of cytomegalovirus exposure and HLA in healthy donors. The study ran its PCR with 60 Vbeta and 13 Jbeta primers. Generated by immunoSEQ multiplex PCR, the TCRdb table keeps only in-frame clones and is missing some. The data contain approximately 150,000 clones, less than 85% of them singletons. The sample was PBMCs. The receptors come from a man between 18 and 29 years old in good health and CMV-seronegative.

V and J are TRBV9 and TRBJ2-7; 8 bases fit TRBD1. Germline V lookup: CDR1 SGDLS, CDR2 YYNGEE. The CDR3 contains 15 residues. Trimming took 1 base from V and 6 from J; bases not matched to a gene: 9. Here the CDR3 reads CASSVTQGGLGEQYF. CDR3 DNA sequence: TGTGCCAGCAGCGTAACACAGGGGGGTCTGGGCGAGCAGTACTTC.

The CDR3 region has the DNA TGTGCCAGCAGCCTGTCCCGGGACAGGGTTTTGAGTGAAAAACTGTTTTTT. Translation gives CASSLSRDRVLSEKLFF. This chain joins TRBV5-6 and TRBJ1-4; 9 bases map to TRBD1. With V trimmed by 4 bases and J by 7 bases, 14 bases remained unmatched. This CDR3 has 17 residues. The germline CDR1 and CDR2 sequences are SGHDT and YYEEEE.

V and J are TRBV10-3 and TRBJ2-4; 11 bases are shared with TRBD2. The CDR3 consists of 15 residues. Per germline, CDR1 ENHRY and CDR2 SYGVKD. The V gene end was trimmed by 4 bases and the J gene end by 8 bases; junction bases not matched to a gene: 7. CDR3 nucleotides: TGTGCCATCAGTGGAGTAGCGGGGGGGTCGGACATTCAGTACTTC. Its translation is CAISGVAGGSDIQYF.

This clone has more than one count but fewer than ten. This sequence joins TRBV6-5 and TRBJ1-5; D may be TRBD1 (5 bases). Trimming left V 4 bases short and J 0 bases short, with 13 bases between. The germline V gene encodes CDR1 MNHEY and CDR2 SVGAGI. This CDR3 region has 16 residues. The DNA of the CDR3 is TGTGCCAGCAGTTTACGACAGCCATATAGCAATCAGCCCCAGCATTTT. Amino acids: CASSLRQPYSNQPQHF.

With respect to this clone: This CDR3 is also generated by other DNA sequences in the sample. CDR3 in DNA: TGTGCCAGCAGTTACACCCGGAGTGTAAATGGTTCACCCCTCCACTTT. Protein sequence: CASSYTRSVNGSPLHF. J is TRBJ1-6 and V is TRBV6-5; no definite D call. CDR3 size: 16 residues. Germline lookup yields CDR1 MNHEY and CDR2 SVGAGI. The ends were cut back, 2 bases at V and 9 bases at J, with 17 bases in the middle.

In this sample, this clone turned up a few times. The rearrangement uses TRBV13 and TRBJ2-7; D is undetermined. Trimming pared 0 bases from V and 3 bases from J, leaving 6 bases between. The CDR3 is 13 residues long. Per germline, CDR1 PRHDT and CDR2 FYEKMQ (reference sequence). CDR3 sequence (DNA): TGTGCCAGCAGCTTAGGCCGCAGCTACGAGCAGTACTTC. It is translated as CASSLGRSYEQYF. Full variable domain (missing parts from reference TRBV13 and TRBJ2-7): AAGVIQSPRHLIKEKRETATLKCYPIPRHDTVYWYQQGPGQDPQFLISFYEKMQSDKGSIPDRFSAQQFSDYHSELNMSSLELGDSALYFCASSLGRSYEQYFGPGTRLTVT.

The chain is built from TRBV30 and TRBJ1-3, with D maybe TRBD1 (6 bases). V lost 1 base to trimming and J lost 0 bases, with 19 bases between them. CDR1 and CDR2 (germline): GTSNPN, SVGIG (reference sequence). CDR3 size: 18 residues. For the CDR3, the DNA is TGTGCCTGGAGTGACTGGGAATCAACAGGGAGCTCTGGAAACACCATATATTTT. Amino acids: CAWSDWESTGSSGNTIYF.

J is TRBJ1-2 and V is TRBV2; the D is unclear. CDR1 is SNHLY and CDR2 is FYNNEI in the germline V gene. V shed 0 bases and J shed 2 bases, with 7 bases lying between them. The CDR3 has 14 residues. The DNA of the CDR3 is TGTGCCAGCAGTGAAGCAGCGAGCAACTATGGCTACACCTTC. The encoded protein is CASSEAASNYGYTF.

The rearrangement links TRBV5-4 to TRBJ2-5; D unresolved. This CDR3 contains 14 residues. Trimming took off 2 bases at V and 3 bases at J, with 11 bases between the two ends. The germline V gene encodes CDR1 SGHNT and CDR2 YYREEE (reference sequence). The CDR3 region has the DNA TGTGCCAGCAGCTTACTCGAAAGTAAAGAGACCCAGTACTTC. It codes for CASSLLESKETQYF.

V gene TRBV6-5 combines with J gene TRBJ2-4, with a possible D match to TRBD2 (6 bases). Germline CDR1 is MNHEY and CDR2 is SVGAGI. Between the trimmed V and J ends, which lost 6 bases and 0 bases, there was a span of 9 bases. This CDR3 comprises 14 residues. The CDR3 sequence: CASRGGLAKNIQYF. The CDR3 DNA sequence: TGTGCCAGCAGGGGGGGACTAGCCAAAAACATTCAGTACTTC.

The gene calls are TRBV13 and TRBJ2-1; TRBD2 agrees at 9 bases. The CDR3 sequence is 16 residues long. The V gene's germline CDR1 is PRHDT and CDR2 FYEKMQ (reference sequence). V was clipped by 4 bases and J by 0 bases; unmatched bases: 4. For the CDR3, the DNA is TGTGCCAGCAGCTCCCAGCGGGGGGCCTCCTACAATGAGCAGTTCTTC. Its protein is CASSSQRGASYNEQFF.

V is TRBV5-1 and J is TRBJ2-7, with D maybe TRBD1 (5 bases). Per the germline V gene, CDR1 is SGHRS and CDR2 is YFSETQ. CDR3 length: 15 residues. V was clipped by 4 bases and J by 6 bases, with 20 bases between them. This CDR3 is CASSTVPGPRGEQYF. The CDR3, as DNA: TGCGCCAGCAGCACCGTACCGGGCCCTAGGGGCGAGCAGTACTTC.

The chain uses TRBV11-1 and TRBJ1-2, with D tentatively TRBD1 (5 bases). CDR1 is SGHAT and CDR2 is FQDESV in the germline V gene (reference sequence). Trimming took 1 base from V and 4 from J, leaving 16 bases between them. The CDR3 runs to 16 residues. CDR3 in DNA: TGTGCCAGCAGCTTAGATTCGACAGTCTCTATCTATGGCTACACCTTC. Translating it yields CASSLDSTVSIYGYTF.

This chain joins TRBV13 and TRBJ2-5; 8 bases fit TRBD2. The V segment lost 3 bases and the J segment 3 bases; nucleotides outside the gene matches: 9. Germline V lookup: CDR1 PRHDT, CDR2 FYEKMQ (reference sequence). The CDR3 length is 16 residues. CDR3 in amino acids: CASSFGGGLGEETQYF. For the CDR3, the DNA is TGTGCCAGCAGCTTCGGCGGGGGGCTAGGGGAAGAGACCCAGTACTTC. Full variable domain (remainder filled in from reference TRBV13 and TRBJ2-5): AAGVIQSPRHLIKEKRETATLKCYPIPRHDTVYWYQQGPGQDPQFLISFYEKMQSDKGSIPDRFSAQQFSDYHSELNMSSLELGDSALYFCASSFGGGLGEETQYFGPGTRLLVL.

V usage is TRBV5-3 and J usage is TRBJ2-1; D uncertain. TRBV5-3 is an open reading frame, and its role is uncertain. V lost 1 base to trimming and J lost 2 bases, with 10 bases between them. The CDR3 has 15 amino acids. CDR3 sequence: CARSLCTATYNEQFF. CDR3 DNA: TGTGCCAGAAGCTTGTGTACAGCTACCTACAATGAGCAGTTCTTC.

This clone turned up a few times. This chain links TRBV4-1 with TRBJ1-5; maybe TRBD1 (6 bases). This CDR3 is built from 14 residues. Germline V gene data show CDR1 as MGHRA and CDR2 as YSYEKL. V was cut by 4 bases and J by 7 bases, with 14 bases left in between. CDR3 in DNA: TGCGCCAGCAGCCTAACACGGGGACAACAGCCCCAGCATTTT. Translating it yields CASSLTRGQQPQHF.

This clone was recorded only once. V usage is TRBV4-1 and J usage is TRBJ2-3, with TRBD1 matching over 9 bases. From germline, CDR1 is MGHRA and CDR2 YSYEKL. Trimming took 6 bases from V and 1 from J; bases not matched to a gene: 5. This CDR3 has 15 amino acids. CDR3 in amino acids: CASRVGQGGTDTQYF. CDR3 nucleotide sequence: TGCGCCAGCAGGGTGGGACAGGGCGGCACAGATACGCAGTATTTT.

The chain carries TRBV9 and TRBJ2-2; 11 bases match TRBD2. V dropped 2 bases and J dropped 3; count of bases not matched to a gene: 6. Looked up from germline, CDR1 is SGDLS and CDR2 is YYNGEE. This CDR3 has 17 residues. CDR3 DNA sequence: TGTGCCAGCAGCGTCCCGGTAGCGGGAGGGCACACCGGGGAGCTGTTTTTT. This codes for CASSVPVAGGHTGELFF.

The chain recombines TRBV18 with TRBJ1-3, with 7 bases matching TRBD1. The CDR3 length is 14 residues. V lost 3 bases to trimming and J lost 2 bases; unmatched junction nucleotides: 1. The germline CDR1 and CDR2 sequences are KGHSH and LQKENI. The CDR3 here is CASSPGTAGNTIYF. CDR3 nucleotide sequence: TGTGCCAGCTCACCCGGGACAGCTGGAAACACCATATATTTT.

A few counts support this clone. The J gene is TRBJ2-1, the V gene TRBV5-1; a weak D match, TRBD2 (5 bases). V dropped 0 bases and J dropped 4 bases, with 11 bases sitting between them. The CDR3 totals 15 residues. CDR1 and CDR2 (germline): SGHRS, YFSETQ. In nucleotides, the CDR3 is TGCGCCAGCAGCTTGGAGAGGAGGACGTACAATGAGCAGTTCTTC. Amino acids: CASSLERRTYNEQFF.

This chain links TRBV28 with TRBJ2-3; the match to TRBD1 covers 9 bases. The CDR3 has 14 residues. Germline V CDR1 and CDR2: MDHEN, SYDVKM. The ends lost 8 bases at V and 4 bases at J; junction bases unmatched: 7. CDR3 amino acids: CASRTGGKADTQYF. CDR3 sequence (DNA): TGTGCCAGCCGCACAGGGGGCAAGGCAGATACGCAGTATTTT.

The chain employs TRBV5-4 and TRBJ1-5; 7 nucleotides line up with TRBD1. Germline trimming cut 1 base from V and 4 bases from J; bases unmatched to any gene: 8. The CDR3 runs to 16 residues. Germline loops: CDR1 SGHNT, CDR2 YYREEE (reference sequence). The CDR3 is CASSLRLGTANQPQHF. DNA of the CDR3: TGTGCCAGCAGCTTGAGACTCGGGACAGCGAATCAGCCCCAGCATTTT.

The chain has TRBV5-5 and TRBJ2-7; TRBD1 might be the D (6 bases). The CDR3 runs 13 residues. CDR1 is SGHKS, CDR2 YYEKEE, per germline (reference sequence). V was cut by 3 bases and J by 6 bases, with 13 bases left in between. The CDR3 loop reads CASSYWGQFEQYF. CDR3 DNA: TGTGCCAGCAGCTACTGGGGGCAATTCGAGCAGTACTTC.

The rearrangement links TRBV7-9 to TRBJ2-7; no definite D call. The V end lost 4 bases, the J end lost 2 bases, and 6 bases lay between the germline ends. This CDR3 has 12 amino acids. The V gene's germline CDR1 is SEHNR and CDR2 FQNEAQ (reference sequence). CDR3 loop: CASSYSPYEQYF. In nucleotides, the CDR3 is TGTGCCAGCAGCTACTCTCCCTACGAGCAGTACTTC.